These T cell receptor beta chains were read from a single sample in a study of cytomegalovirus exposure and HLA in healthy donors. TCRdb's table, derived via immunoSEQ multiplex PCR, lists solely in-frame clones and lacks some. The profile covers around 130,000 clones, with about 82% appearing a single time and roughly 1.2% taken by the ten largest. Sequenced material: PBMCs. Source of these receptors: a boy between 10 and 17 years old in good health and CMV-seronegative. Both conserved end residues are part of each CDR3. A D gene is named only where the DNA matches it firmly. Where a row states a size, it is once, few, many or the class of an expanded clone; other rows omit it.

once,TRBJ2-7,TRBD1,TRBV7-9,CASSKGQGSYEQYF,TGTGCCAGCTCAAAGGGACAGGGCTCCTACGAGCAGTACTTC
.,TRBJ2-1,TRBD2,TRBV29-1,CSVEDGTSGRGYNEQFF,TGCAGCGTTGAAGATGGGACTAGCGGGAGGGGTTACAATGAGCAGTTCTTC
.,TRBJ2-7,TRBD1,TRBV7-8,CASSLGLGRGNEQYF,TGTGCCAGCAGCTTAGGTCTGGGCAGGGGGAACGAGCAGTACTTC
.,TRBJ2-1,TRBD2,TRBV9,CASSVESGRKDEQFF,TGTGCCAGCAGCGTAGAGAGCGGGAGAAAGGATGAGCAGTTCTTC
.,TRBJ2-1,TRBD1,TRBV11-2,CASSHPGTGAVNEQFF,TGTGCCAGCAGCCACCCCGGGACAGGGGCGGTGAATGAGCAGTTCTTC
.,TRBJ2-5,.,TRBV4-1,CASSQTGGQETQYF,TGCGCCAGCAGCCAGACCGGAGGACAAGAGACCCAGTACTTC
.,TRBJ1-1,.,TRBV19,CASSMRENTEAFF,TGTGCCAGTAGTATGCGGGAGAACACTGAAGCTTTCTTT
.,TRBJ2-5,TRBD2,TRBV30,CAGYTTSDETQYF,TGTGCAGGGTATACGACTAGCGATGAGACCCAGTACTTC
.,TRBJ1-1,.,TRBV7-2,CASSLGPRMNTEAFF,TGTGCCAGCAGCCTGGGCCCCAGGATGAACACTGAAGCTTTCTTT
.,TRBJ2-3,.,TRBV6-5,CASSARGVDTQYF,TGTGCCAGCAGTGCCCGCGGGGTGGATACGCAGTATTTT
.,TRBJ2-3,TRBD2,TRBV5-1,CASSLGLAADTQYF,TGCGCCAGCAGCTTAGGACTAGCTGCAGATACGCAGTATTTT
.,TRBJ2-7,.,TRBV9,CARGGDLGEQYF,TGTGCCAGAGGAGGAGATTTGGGCGAGCAGTACTTC
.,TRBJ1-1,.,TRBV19,CASSPPRQTEAFF,TGTGCCAGTAGTCCCCCCAGGCAAACTGAAGCTTTCTTT
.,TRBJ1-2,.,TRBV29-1,CSVDTGDGGYTF,TGCAGCGTTGATACCGGAGACGGTGGCTACACCTTC
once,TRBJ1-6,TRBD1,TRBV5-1,CASSLSQGSSYNSPLHF,TGCGCCAGCAGCCTATCACAGGGGAGCTCCTATAATTCACCCCTCCACTTT
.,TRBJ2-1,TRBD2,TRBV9,CASSVGSSGRYEQFF,TGTGCCAGCAGCGTAGGATCCAGCGGGAGATATGAGCAGTTCTTC
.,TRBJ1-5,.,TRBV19,CASSIPTEHQPQHF,TGTGCCAGTAGTATCCCCACAGAGCATCAGCCCCAGCATTTT
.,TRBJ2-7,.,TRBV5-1,CASSLLGDEQYF,TGCGCCAGCAGCTTACTCGGGGACGAGCAGTACTTC
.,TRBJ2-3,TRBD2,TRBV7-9,CASSYYGGDTQYF,TGTGCCAGCAGCTACTACGGGGGGGATACGCAGTATTTT
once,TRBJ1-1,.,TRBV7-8,CASSLTRNTEAFF,TGTGCCAGCAGCTTGACTAGGAACACTGAAGCTTTCTTT
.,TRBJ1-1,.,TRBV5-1,CASSAGDSILGTEAFF,TGCGCCAGCAGCGCTGGGGACTCAATCCTGGGCACTGAAGCTTTCTTT
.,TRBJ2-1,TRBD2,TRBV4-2,CASSQGTSGEIYDEQFF,TGTGCCAGCAGCCAAGGGACTAGCGGGGAGATTTACGATGAGCAGTTCTTC
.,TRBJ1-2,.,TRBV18,CASSPDTVYGYTF,TGTGCCAGCTCTCCGGACACCGTCTATGGCTACACCTTC
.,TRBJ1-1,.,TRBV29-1,CSVDPSGANTEAFF,TGCAGCGTTGACCCGTCAGGGGCAAACACTGAAGCTTTCTTT
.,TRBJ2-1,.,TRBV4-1,CASSQDRGGNEQFF,TGCGCCAGCAGCCAAGATAGAGGAGGCAATGAGCAGTTCTTC
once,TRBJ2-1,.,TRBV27,CASTFLTGNGINEQFF,TGTGCCAGCACCTTCCTTACAGGGAACGGGATCAATGAGCAGTTCTTC
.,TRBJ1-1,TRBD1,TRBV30,CAWSEQGAYNTEAFF,TGTGCCTGGAGTGAACAGGGGGCCTATAACACTGAAGCTTTCTTT
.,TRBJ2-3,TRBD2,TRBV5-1,CASSLETSGDTQYF,TGCGCCAGCAGCTTGGAGACTAGCGGAGATACGCAGTATTTT
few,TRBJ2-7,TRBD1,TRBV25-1,CASGGQGVAYEQYF,TGTGCCAGCGGGGGACAGGGGGTGGCCTACGAGCAGTACTTC
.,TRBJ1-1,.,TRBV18,CASSPAAGGNTEAFF,TGTGCCAGCTCACCGGCGGCAGGAGGGAACACTGAAGCTTTCTTT
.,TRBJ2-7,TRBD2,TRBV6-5,CASSYRGRGYEQYF,TGTGCCAGCAGTTATCGTGGGAGGGGATACGAGCAGTACTTC
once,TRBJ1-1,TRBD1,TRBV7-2,CASSLGTGAATEAFF,TGTGCCAGCAGCTTGGGGACAGGGGCCGCCACTGAAGCTTTCTTT
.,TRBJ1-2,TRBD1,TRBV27,CASSLAPTGDLHGYTF,TGTGCCAGCAGTTTAGCGCCGACAGGGGATCTCCATGGCTACACCTTC
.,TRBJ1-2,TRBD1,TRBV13,CASSITGDYGYTF,TGTGCCAGCAGCATCACAGGGGACTATGGCTACACCTTC
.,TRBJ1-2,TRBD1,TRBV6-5,CASSYSPGGYGYTF,TGTGCCAGCAGTTACAGTCCAGGGGGCTATGGCTACACCTTC
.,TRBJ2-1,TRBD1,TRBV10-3,CAYLTGDNEQFF,TGTGCCTATTTGACAGGGGACAATGAGCAGTTCTTC
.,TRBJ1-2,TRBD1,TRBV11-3,CASSLPGQASRGGYTF,TGTGCCAGCAGTCTGCCGGGACAGGCCTCCCGGGGTGGCTACACCTTC
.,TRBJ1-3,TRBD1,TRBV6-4,CASSRQGVSGNTIYF,TGTGCCAGCAGTAGACAGGGGGTTTCTGGAAACACCATATATTTT
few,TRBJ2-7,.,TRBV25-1,CASSGGREQYF,TGTGCCAGCAGTGGCGGGCGCGAGCAGTACTTC
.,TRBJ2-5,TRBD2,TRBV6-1,CASSLLAGEGETQYF,TGTGCCAGCAGCCTTCTAGCGGGAGAGGGAGAGACCCAGTACTTC
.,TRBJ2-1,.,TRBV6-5,CASSYSTINNEQFF,TGTGCCAGCAGTTACTCGACTATAAACAATGAGCAGTTCTTC